This T cell receptor beta chain was sequenced in a study of STAT5B mutations in CD4+ large granular lymphocyte leukemia. Only in-frame clones appear in the TCRdb table, and some are missing; sequencing was by immunoSEQ multiplex PCR. The sample lists around 23,000 clones, 82% occurring once. With V trimmed by 1 base and J by 3 bases, 5 bases remained unmatched. The CDR3 is made up of 16 amino acids. The sequence was obtained from a human donor in good health. V usage is TRBV23-1 and J usage is TRBJ2-1; 8 nucleotides align to TRBD1. TRBV23-1 is filed as an ORF, its function uncertain. Source material: CD4+ T cells from blood buffy coats. The CDR3 region has the DNA TGCGCCAGCAGTCAATACGACAGGGGCGGCTACAATGAGCAGTTCTTC. Protein product: CASSQYDRGGYNEQFF.